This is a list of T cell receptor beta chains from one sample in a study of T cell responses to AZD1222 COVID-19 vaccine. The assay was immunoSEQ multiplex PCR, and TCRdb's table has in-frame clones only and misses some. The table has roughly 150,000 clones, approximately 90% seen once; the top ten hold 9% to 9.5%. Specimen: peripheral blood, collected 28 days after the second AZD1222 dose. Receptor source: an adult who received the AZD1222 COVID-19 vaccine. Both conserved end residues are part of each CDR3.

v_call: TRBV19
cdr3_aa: CASSLLTEAFF

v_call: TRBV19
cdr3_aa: CASSPKTGELFF

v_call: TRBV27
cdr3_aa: CASSSGQDYSNQPQHF

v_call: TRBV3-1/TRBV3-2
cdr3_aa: CASTPGGTQETQYF

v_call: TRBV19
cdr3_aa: CASSIPSSGYGYTF

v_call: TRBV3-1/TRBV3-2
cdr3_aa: CASSQLWRGGGANDEQFF

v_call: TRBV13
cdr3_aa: CASSLVGTGTEETQYF

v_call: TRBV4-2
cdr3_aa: CASSQRLGARGSFSNQPQHF

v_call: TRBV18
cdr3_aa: CASSPWTESPLHF

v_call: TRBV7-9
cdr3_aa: CASSLATGDGNTIYF

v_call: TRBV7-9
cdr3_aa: CASSLLRLQGRIGNTEAFF

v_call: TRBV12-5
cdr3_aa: CASGQENTEAFF

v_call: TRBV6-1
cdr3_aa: CASSELGGAGTSYEQYF

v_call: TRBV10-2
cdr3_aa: CASSEMTGSEAFF

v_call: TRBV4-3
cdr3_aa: CASSQEPGRGGYTF

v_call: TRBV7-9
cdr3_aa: CASGRIDAYNEQFF

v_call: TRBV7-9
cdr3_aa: CASSLVEREETQYF

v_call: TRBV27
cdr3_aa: CASSLQQGNYGYTF

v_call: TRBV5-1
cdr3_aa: CASSSGTGSYEQYF

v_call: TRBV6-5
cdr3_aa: CASSYSGFGTEAFF

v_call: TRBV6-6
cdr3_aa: CASSFDRGENTEAFF

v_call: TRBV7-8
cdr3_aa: CASSFRETKNIQYF

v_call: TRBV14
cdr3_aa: CASSRSYSGNTIYF

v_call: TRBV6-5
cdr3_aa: CASSTEPYYGYTF

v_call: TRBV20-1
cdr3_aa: CSARDKHEQYF

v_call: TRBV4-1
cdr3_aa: CASSQPLGGGVTEAFF

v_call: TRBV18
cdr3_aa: CASSKEGEAFF

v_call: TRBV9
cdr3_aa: CASSVRGNSAGYTF

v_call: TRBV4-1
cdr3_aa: CASSPLGRTGGNTIYF

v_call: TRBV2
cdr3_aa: CAGGRDSMNTEAFF

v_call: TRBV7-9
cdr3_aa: CASSLEIVNYGYTF

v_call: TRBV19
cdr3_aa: CASSRGRGVAEAFF

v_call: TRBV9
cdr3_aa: CASSVDTGLNSPLHF

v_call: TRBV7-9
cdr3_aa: CASSSPIPQGGYTF

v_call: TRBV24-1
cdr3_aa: CATSDLVSTSGNTIYF

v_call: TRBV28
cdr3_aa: CASRLDRVVVPQHF

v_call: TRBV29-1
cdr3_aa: CSVQELNTEAFF

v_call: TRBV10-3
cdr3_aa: CAISEVGGERTEAFF

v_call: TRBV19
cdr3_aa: CASSIQGRRTNEKLFF

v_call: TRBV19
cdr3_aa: CASSLDRGLGNQPQHF

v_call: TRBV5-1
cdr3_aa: CASSLERTQMNYGYTF

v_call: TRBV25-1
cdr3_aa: CASSDQGARGYTF

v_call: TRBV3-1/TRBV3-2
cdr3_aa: CASSPGMGSNQPQHF

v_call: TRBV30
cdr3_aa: CAWREGFREAFF

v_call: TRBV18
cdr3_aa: CASSPFGQGAGEQYF

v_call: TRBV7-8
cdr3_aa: CASSLADYTGELFF

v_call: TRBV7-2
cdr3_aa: CASSIGQGKAGELFF

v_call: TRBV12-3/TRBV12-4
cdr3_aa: CASSLSRAGELFF

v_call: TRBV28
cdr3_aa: CASSSPRGLGYGYTF

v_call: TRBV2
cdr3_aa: CASMGLAGVGSAGELFF

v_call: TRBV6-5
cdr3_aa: CASIRDRGFEGYTF

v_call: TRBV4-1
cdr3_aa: CASSQTGGIQSLFKNTEAFF

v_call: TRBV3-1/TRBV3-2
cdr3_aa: CASSQNSQGGNEQFF